The TCR beta chain described here comes from a study of blood T cell repertoires in COVID-19. For the study at large: The United States, Italy and Spain provided the acute and convalescent COVID-19 samples. PBMCs, B-cell-depleted T cells, or T cells provided the cDNA or gDNA that made up the material.

The CDR3 extends over 14 amino acids. CDR1 KGHDR and CDR2 SFDVKD come from the germline V gene. J lost 4 bases, V lost 6 bases, and 3 bases had no gene match. Per the original data handling: From reference gene primer amplification, estimates of nucleated cell counts were derived. Measured with immunoSEQ multiplex PCR; TCRdb has only the in-frame clones, and not every one. Clone size and the V and J calls come from that table; the DNA yielded D and trimming. The sample has about 62,000 clones; around 86% are singletons. The receptor was derived from a man between 70 and 80 years old with acute or convalescent COVID-19. The chain recombines TRBV24-1 with TRBJ2-3; TRBD2 agrees at 10 bases. Sequences were obtained from peripheral blood. CDR3 protein: CATSLAGGPDTQYF. The CDR3 coding sequence is TGTGCCACCAGTTTAGCGGGAGGCCCAGATACGCAGTATTTT.